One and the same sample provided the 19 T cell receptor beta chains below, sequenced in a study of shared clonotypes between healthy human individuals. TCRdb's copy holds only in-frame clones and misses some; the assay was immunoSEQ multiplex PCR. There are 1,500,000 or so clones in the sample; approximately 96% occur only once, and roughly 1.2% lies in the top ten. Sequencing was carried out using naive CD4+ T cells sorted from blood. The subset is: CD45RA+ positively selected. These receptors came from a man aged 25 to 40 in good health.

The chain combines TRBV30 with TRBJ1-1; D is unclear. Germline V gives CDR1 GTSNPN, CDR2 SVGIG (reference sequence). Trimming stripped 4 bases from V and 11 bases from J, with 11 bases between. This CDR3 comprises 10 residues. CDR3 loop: CAWITVTAFF. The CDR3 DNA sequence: TGTGCCTGGATAACGGTGACGGCTTTCTTT.

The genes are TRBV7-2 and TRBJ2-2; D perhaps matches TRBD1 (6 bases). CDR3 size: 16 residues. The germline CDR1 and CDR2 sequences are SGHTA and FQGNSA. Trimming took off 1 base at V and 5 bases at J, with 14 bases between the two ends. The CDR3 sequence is CASSLVRGSWTGELFF. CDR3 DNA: TGTGCCAGCAGCTTAGTCAGGGGCTCCTGGACCGGGGAGCTGTTTTTT.

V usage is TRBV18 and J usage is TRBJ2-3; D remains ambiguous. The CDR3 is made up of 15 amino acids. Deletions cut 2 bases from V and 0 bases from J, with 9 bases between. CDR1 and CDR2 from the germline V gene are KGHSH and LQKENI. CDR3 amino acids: CASSPIGPSTDTQYF. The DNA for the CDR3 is TGTGCCAGCTCACCAATCGGGCCCAGCACAGATACGCAGTATTTT.

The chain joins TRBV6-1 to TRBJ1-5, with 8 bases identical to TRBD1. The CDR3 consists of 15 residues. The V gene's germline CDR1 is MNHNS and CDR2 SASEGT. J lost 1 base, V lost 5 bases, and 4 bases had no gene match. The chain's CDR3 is CASSIRDRSNQPQHF. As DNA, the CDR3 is TGTGCCAGCAGTATCCGGGACAGGAGCAATCAGCCCCAGCATTTT.

The DNA of the CDR3 is TGTGCCAGCAGTTTACCCCAGGGGGCCGCCGGCAATGAGCAGTTCTTC. This gives the protein CASSLPQGAAGNEQFF. V and J are TRBV28 and TRBJ2-1; 8 bases match TRBD1. With V trimmed by 2 bases and J by 6 bases, 9 bases remained unmatched. CDR1 MDHEN and CDR2 SYDVKM come from the germline V gene. The CDR3 consists of 16 residues. Combining the CDR3 with reference TRBV28 and TRBJ2-1 gives the whole variable domain DVKVTQSSRYLVKRTGEKVFLECVQDMDHENMFWYRQDPGLGLRLIYFSYDVKMKEKGDIPEGYSVSREKKERFSLILESASTNQTSMYLCASSLPQGAAGNEQFFGPGTRLTVL.

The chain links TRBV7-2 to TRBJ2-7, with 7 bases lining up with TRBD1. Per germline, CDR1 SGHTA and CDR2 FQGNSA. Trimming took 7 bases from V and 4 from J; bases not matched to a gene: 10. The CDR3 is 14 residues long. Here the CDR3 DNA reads TGTGCCAGCACCCTCGACAGGGCGGCTTACGAGCAGTACTTC. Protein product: CASTLDRAAYEQYF.

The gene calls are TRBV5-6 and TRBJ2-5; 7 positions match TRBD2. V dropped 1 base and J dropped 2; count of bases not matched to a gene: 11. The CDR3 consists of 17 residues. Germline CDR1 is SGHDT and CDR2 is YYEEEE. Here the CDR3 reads CASSLISRLAVQETQYF. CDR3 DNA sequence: TGTGCCAGCAGCTTGATCAGCAGGCTAGCGGTTCAAGAGACCCAGTACTTC.

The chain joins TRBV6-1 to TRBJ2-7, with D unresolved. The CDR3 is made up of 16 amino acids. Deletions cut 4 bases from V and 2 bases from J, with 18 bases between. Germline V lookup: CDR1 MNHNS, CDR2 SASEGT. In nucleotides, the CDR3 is TGTGCCAGCAGTGGTAAAATAGTACGAATAACCTACGAGCAGTACTTC. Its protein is CASSGKIVRITYEQYF.

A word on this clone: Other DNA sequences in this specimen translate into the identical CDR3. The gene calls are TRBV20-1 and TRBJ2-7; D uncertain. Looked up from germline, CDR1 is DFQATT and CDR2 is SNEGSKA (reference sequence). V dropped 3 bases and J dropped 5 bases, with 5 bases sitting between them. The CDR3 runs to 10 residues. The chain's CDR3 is CSARADEQYF. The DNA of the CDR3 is TGCAGTGCTAGGGCGGACGAGCAGTACTTC.

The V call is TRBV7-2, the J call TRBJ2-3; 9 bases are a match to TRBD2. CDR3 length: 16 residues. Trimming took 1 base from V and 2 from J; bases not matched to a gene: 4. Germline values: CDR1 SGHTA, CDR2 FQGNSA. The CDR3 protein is CASSLVGGRATDTQYF. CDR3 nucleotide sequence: TGTGCCAGCAGCTTAGTTGGCGGGAGGGCCACAGATACGCAGTATTTT. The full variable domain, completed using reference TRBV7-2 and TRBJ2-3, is GAGVSQSPSNKVTEKGKDVELRCDPISGHTALYWYRQSLGQGLEFLIYFQGNSAPDKSGLPSDRFSAERTGGSVSTLTIQRTQQEDSAVYLCASSLVGGRATDTQYFGPGTRLTVL.

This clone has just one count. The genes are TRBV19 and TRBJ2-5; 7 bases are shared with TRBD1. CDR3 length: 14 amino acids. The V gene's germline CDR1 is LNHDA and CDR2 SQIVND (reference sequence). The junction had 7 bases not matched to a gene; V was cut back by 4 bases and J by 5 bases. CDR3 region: CASSTLTGMETQYF. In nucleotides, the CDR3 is TGTGCCAGTAGTACCCTGACAGGGATGGAGACCCAGTACTTC.

CDR3 in amino acids: CASTPFFHREGEQFF. CDR3 nucleotide sequence: TGTGCCAGCACCCCTTTTTTTCACAGGGAGGGTGAGCAGTTCTTC. The J gene is TRBJ2-1, the V gene TRBV7-2, with a tentative D call TRBD2 (7 bases). The germline CDR1 and CDR2 sequences are SGHTA and FQGNSA. Trimming shortened V by 7 bases and J by 9 bases, and 22 bases separated the two germline ends. The CDR3 is 15 amino acids.

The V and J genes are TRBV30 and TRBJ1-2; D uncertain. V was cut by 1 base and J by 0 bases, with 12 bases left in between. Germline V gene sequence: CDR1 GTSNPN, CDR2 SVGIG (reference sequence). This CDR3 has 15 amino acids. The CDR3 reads CAWSESRKANYGYTF. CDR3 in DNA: TGTGCCTGGAGTGAAAGCAGGAAAGCTAACTATGGCTACACCTTC.

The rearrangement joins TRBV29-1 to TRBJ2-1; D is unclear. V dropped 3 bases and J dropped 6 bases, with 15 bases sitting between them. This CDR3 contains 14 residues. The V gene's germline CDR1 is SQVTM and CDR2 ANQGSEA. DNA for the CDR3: TGCAGCGTTGAGCGCCGAACCCTAGGCAATGAGCAGTTCTTC. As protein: CSVERRTLGNEQFF.

The DNA of the CDR3 is TGTGCCATCAGTGCGACTAGGGGTGCAACTAATGAAAAACTGTTTTTT. It is translated as CAISATRGATNEKLFF. The chain employs TRBV10-3 and TRBJ1-4; a possible D gene is TRBD1 (5 bases). Germline CDR1 and CDR2: ENHRY and SYGVKD. Trimming took off 4 bases at V and 0 bases at J, with 12 bases between the two ends. The CDR3 spans 16 residues.

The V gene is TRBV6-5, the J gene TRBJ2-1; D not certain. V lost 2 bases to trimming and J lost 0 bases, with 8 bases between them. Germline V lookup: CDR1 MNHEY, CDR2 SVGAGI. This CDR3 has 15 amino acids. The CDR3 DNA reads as TGTGCCAGCAGTTACGTTGAGGTCTCCTACAATGAGCAGTTCTTC. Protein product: CASSYVEVSYNEQFF.

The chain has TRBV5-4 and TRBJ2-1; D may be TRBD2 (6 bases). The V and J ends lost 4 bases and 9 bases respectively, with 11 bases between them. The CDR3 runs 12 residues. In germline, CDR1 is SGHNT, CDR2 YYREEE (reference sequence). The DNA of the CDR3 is TGTGCCAGCAGCCGGGACTTATCTGAGCAGTTCTTC. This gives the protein CASSRDLSEQFF.

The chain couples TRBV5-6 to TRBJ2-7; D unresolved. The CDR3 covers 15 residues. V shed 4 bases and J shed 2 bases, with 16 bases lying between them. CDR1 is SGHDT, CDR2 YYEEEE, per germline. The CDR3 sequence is CASSPLLLPAYEQYF. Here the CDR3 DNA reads TGTGCCAGCAGCCCCCTGCTCTTACCAGCCTACGAGCAGTACTTC.

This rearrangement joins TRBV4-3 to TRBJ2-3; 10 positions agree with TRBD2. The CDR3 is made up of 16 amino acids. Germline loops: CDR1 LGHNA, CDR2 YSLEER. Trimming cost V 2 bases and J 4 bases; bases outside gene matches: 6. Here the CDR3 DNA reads TGCGCCAGCAGCCAACAAGCGGGAGGGCGTGCAGATACGCAGTATTTT. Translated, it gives CASSQQAGGRADTQYF.